Following are 20 T cell receptor beta chains from one sample sequenced in a study of T-cell reconstitution after alpha-beta-depleted transplantation in children. Construction of the TCRbeta library involved unique molecular identifiers. TCRdb reprocessed the PCR reads via MiXCR and lists one record per CDR3 protein. The repertoire has about 400,000 distinct CDR3 sequences, roughly 20% of them found once; the top ten carry approximately 3.9%. The sample consisted of PBMCs from the stem cell graft donor, taken from the stem cell graft. Receptor source: a human donor who donated a stem cell graft to a child with acute myeloid leukemia.

This clonotype came up many times. The CDR3, as DNA: TGCAGTGCTAGCGGAGCGGGCAGGTACTCCTACGAGCAGTACTTC. Amino acids: CSASGAGRYSYEQYF. V gene TRBV20-1 combines with J gene TRBJ2-7; tentative D call: TRBD2 (6 bases). In germline, CDR1 is DFQATT, CDR2 SNEGSKA (reference sequence). The V end lost 3 bases, the J end lost 0 bases, and 15 bases lay between the germline ends. CDR3 length equals 15 residues.

Many counts were recorded for this clonotype. The chain employs TRBV20-1 and TRBJ2-5; 7 bases map to TRBD2. Germline CDR1 reads DFQATT; CDR2 reads SNEGSKA (reference sequence). With 6 bases clipped from V and 5 bases from J, the junction kept 6 bases outside the gene matches. There are 12 residues in the CDR3. The CDR3 loop reads CSATLADETQYF. CDR3 DNA sequence: TGCAGTGCCACCCTAGCGGATGAGACCCAGTACTTC.

In its sample, this clonotype was seen a few times. This chain uses TRBV7-9 with TRBJ2-3; tentatively, D is TRBD1 (5 bases). The ends were cut back, 5 bases at V and 2 bases at J, with 17 bases in the middle. The CDR3 covers 16 residues. Germline loops: CDR1 SEHNR, CDR2 FQNEAQ (reference sequence). CDR3 coding DNA: TGTGCCAGCAGCCCGCGTGGGGCAGGGTCCACAGATACGCAGTATTTT. Amino acids: CASSPRGAGSTDTQYF.

This clonotype was found a few times. The chain recombines TRBV27 with TRBJ2-3, with TRBD2 matching 13 bases. The germline gives CDR1 MNHEY, CDR2 SMNVEV (reference sequence). V trimming: 5 bases; J trimming: 1 base; junction bases outside the gene matches: 6. There are 17 residues in the CDR3. The CDR3 DNA reads TGTGCCAGCAGTGTTGGACTAGCGGGAGTTCGCACAGATACGCAGTATTTT. Translating gives CASSVGLAGVRTDTQYF.

This clonotype was detected ten times or more. The CDR3 protein is CASSLWSGIPMNTEAFF. In DNA, the CDR3 is TGCGCCAGCAGCTTGTGGTCCGGGATCCCCATGAACACTGAAGCTTTCTTT. The genes are TRBV5-1 and TRBJ1-1; D is unresolved. From germline, CDR1 is SGHRS and CDR2 YFSETQ. The CDR3 covers 17 residues. The V gene lost 1 base and the J gene lost 0 bases, with 16 bases spanning the gap. The full variable domain, its missing parts supplied by reference TRBV5-1 and TRBJ1-1, is KAGVTQTPRYLIKTRGQQVTLSCSPISGHRSVSWYQQTPGQGLQFLFEYFSETQRNKGNFPGRFSGRQFSNSRSEMNVSTLELGDSALYLCASSLWSGIPMNTEAFFGQGTRLTVV.

This clonotype was recorded at least ten times. This chain links TRBV3-1 with TRBJ2-5; D unclear. Per germline, CDR1 LGHDT and CDR2 YNNKEL (reference sequence). This CDR3 is 13 amino acids long. Trimming cost V 1 base and J 5 bases, with 8 bases left between them. The CDR3 is CASSQGEEETQYF. The CDR3 bases are TGTGCCAGCAGCCAAGGGGAAGAGGAGACCCAGTACTTC.

This clonotype was seen a handful of times. The chain links TRBV7-2 to TRBJ2-5, with 10 bases identical to TRBD2. The J segment lost 4 bases and the V segment lost 6 bases, leaving 8 bases of the junction unmatched. The CDR3 contains 15 residues. Germline CDR1 is SGHTA and CDR2 is FQGNSA. In DNA form, the CDR3 reads TGTGCCAGCAGGTGGACTAGCGGAATGGGAGAGACCCAGTACTTC. Translation gives CASRWTSGMGETQYF. The whole variable domain, filled in from reference TRBV7-2 and TRBJ2-5, reads GAGVSQSPSNKVTEKGKDVELRCDPISGHTALYWYRQSLGQGLEFLIYFQGNSAPDKSGLPSDRFSAERTGGSVSTLTIQRTQQEDSAVYLCASRWTSGMGETQYFGPGTRLLVL.

CDR3 nucleotide sequence: TGTGCCAGCAGTTACGGTCGGCGCGGGGACGAGCAGTACTTC. It translates to CASSYGRRGDEQYF. The chain combines TRBV6-5 with TRBJ2-7; D is possibly TRBD2 (6 bases). The V and J ends lost 2 bases and 5 bases respectively, with 13 bases between them. Germline assignment: CDR1 MNHEY and CDR2 SVGAGI. This CDR3 has 14 amino acids.

This clonotype was recorded at least ten times. The gene calls are TRBV29-1 and TRBJ2-1, with D maybe TRBD1 (6 bases). Germline loops: CDR1 SQVTM, CDR2 ANQGSEA. This CDR3 is built from 14 residues. Trimming removed 2 bases at V and 0 bases at J, with 8 bases between. CDR3 nucleotides: TGCAGCGTTGAATCCAGGGGCTCCTACAATGAGCAGTTCTTC. Its translation: CSVESRGSYNEQFF.

The genes are TRBV5-1 and TRBJ2-2; 7 positions match TRBD2. In germline, CDR1 is SGHRS, CDR2 YFSETQ. The V and J ends lost 4 bases and 1 base, in that order; junction bases with no gene match: 7. The CDR3 has 16 amino acids. CDR3 sequence reads: CASSPTTSMNTGELFF. The CDR3 coding sequence is TGCGCCAGCAGCCCCACGACTAGCATGAACACCGGGGAGCTGTTTTTT.

The rearrangement joins TRBV5-1 to TRBJ2-5, with 9 bases identical to TRBD2. The junction had 5 bases not matched to a gene; V was cut back by 3 bases and J by 5 bases. The CDR3 length is 14 residues. Germline V lookup: CDR1 SGHRS, CDR2 YFSETQ. The DNA of the CDR3 is TGCGCCAGCAGCTCTAGCGGGAAGGTGGAGACCCAGTACTTC. Translated: CASSSSGKVETQYF.

The CDR3 DNA reads TGCAGTGCTTCCGTTCGGACAGGGAACAATGGCTACACCTTC. Protein product: CSASVRTGNNGYTF. The chain has TRBV20-1 and TRBJ1-2; TRBD1 matches at 8 bases. Per the germline V gene, CDR1 is DFQATT and CDR2 is SNEGSKA (reference sequence). The CDR3 loop spans 14 amino acids. V lost 5 bases and J lost 6; bases outside the gene matches: 11.

The rearrangement joins TRBV29-1 to TRBJ2-7; 8 bases fit TRBD1. After removal of 6 bases from V and 3 bases from J, the junction contained 7 bases not matched to a gene. The CDR3 length is 13 residues. Germline V gene sequence: CDR1 SQVTM, CDR2 ANQGSEA. CDR3 coding DNA: TGCAGCGTGGGCAGGACAGGGAACTACGAGCAGTACTTC. Its protein is CSVGRTGNYEQYF.

The DNA of the CDR3 is TGTGCCAGCAGCGTAGAGTGTAGCAGGGACAGGGCGCTGACTGAAGCTTTCTTT. Its translation: CASSVECSRDRALTEAFF. The V and J genes are TRBV9 and TRBJ1-1; 9 bases line up with TRBD1. Germline V gives CDR1 SGDLS, CDR2 YYNGEE. The CDR3 has 18 amino acids. The V gene end was trimmed by 0 bases and the J gene end by 5 bases; junction bases not matched to a gene: 14.

This chain uses TRBV28 with TRBJ2-7; 7 bases are a match to TRBD2. The CDR3 covers 16 residues. Looked up from germline, CDR1 is MDHEN and CDR2 is SYDVKM. V dropped 4 bases and J dropped 5; count of bases not matched to a gene: 14. Written as DNA, the CDR3 is TGTGCCAGCAGTTCAACTGCCGGGGGGACGTACGACGAGCAGTACTTC. This encodes CASSSTAGGTYDEQYF.

This clonotype was counted a few times. V is TRBV10-3 and J is TRBJ2-1, with D tentatively TRBD2 (6 bases). Trimming pared 3 bases from V and 2 bases from J, leaving 8 bases between. Germline CDR1 reads ENHRY; CDR2 reads SYGVKD. The CDR3 is made up of 14 amino acids. CDR3 region: CAISEREPYNEQFF. The CDR3 DNA reads as TGTGCCATCAGTGAACGGGAGCCCTACAATGAGCAGTTCTTC.

Written as DNA, the CDR3 is TGCGCCAGCAGCTTACTAGCAGCGCTACAAGAGACCCAGTACTTC. Translation: CASSLLAALQETQYF. The V and J genes are TRBV5-1 and TRBJ2-5, with D perhaps matching TRBD2 (6 bases). CDR3 size: 15 residues. Germline CDR1 SGHRS, CDR2 YFSETQ. V dropped 2 bases and J dropped 2 bases, with 13 bases sitting between them.

The rearrangement joins TRBV20-1 to TRBJ1-1, with TRBD1 as a possible D gene (6 bases). Germline values: CDR1 DFQATT, CDR2 SNEGSKA (reference sequence). The CDR3 covers 13 residues. The V end lost 4 bases, the J end lost 3 bases, and 12 bases lay between the germline ends. The CDR3 sequence is CSAKTGTHTEAFF. The CDR3 DNA sequence: TGCAGTGCTAAAACAGGGACCCACACTGAAGCTTTCTTT.

This clonotype has at least ten counts. The V call is TRBV2, the J call TRBJ1-3; D remains ambiguous. Trimming left V 3 bases short and J 1 base short, with 7 bases between. Germline CDR1 SNHLY, CDR2 FYNNEI. CDR3 length: 14 amino acids. CDR3 nucleotides: TGTGCCAGCAGTGAGACACCTTCTGGAAACACCATATATTTT. As protein: CASSETPSGNTIYF.

The CDR3 DNA reads TGTGCCATCGAGCCTAGCGGGAGGAACAATGAGCAGTTCTTC. Amino acid sequence: CAIEPSGRNNEQFF. The V gene is TRBV10-3, the J gene TRBJ2-1; 11 nucleotides agree with TRBD2. V shed 8 bases, J shed 5 bases, and the junction held 5 bases outside the gene matches. Germline V gives CDR1 ENHRY, CDR2 SYGVKD. The CDR3 length is 14 residues.